Listed below are T cell receptor beta chains from one sample, sequenced in a study of cytomegalovirus exposure and HLA in healthy donors. Assay: immunoSEQ multiplex PCR; the TCRdb copy retains only in-frame clones and omits some. Here the sample spans about 140,000 clones, approximately 86% being singletons. Sequenced sample: PBMCs. The receptors were sampled from a woman aged 35 to 49 in good health and CMV-seronegative. Both conserved end residues are part of each CDR3. Fields, in order: D gene, V gene, clone size, J gene, CDR3 protein, CDR3 DNA. The D gene is left open where the match is weak. Not all rows give a size; the values are once, few, many and, for expanded clones, a class.

-,TRBV13,-,TRBJ2-7,CASSSGQSYEQYF,TGTGCCAGCAGCTCAGGACAGTCCTACGAGCAGTACTTC
TRBD1,TRBV11-3,once,TRBJ1-2,CASTRETGWGNYGYTF,TGTGCCAGCACCCGGGAGACAGGGTGGGGCAACTATGGCTACACCTTC
TRBD1,TRBV15,-,TRBJ2-5,CATSIRDRGGQTQYF,TGTGCCACCAGCATCCGGGACAGGGGCGGACAGACCCAGTACTTC
TRBD1,TRBV6-5,-,TRBJ1-1,CASSYQGARTEAFF,TGTGCCAGCAGTTACCAGGGGGCGAGAACTGAAGCTTTCTTT
-,TRBV28,-,TRBJ2-4,CASRTTGEGLNIQYF,TGTGCCAGCAGAACAACGGGAGAGGGGCTAAACATTCAGTACTTC
-,TRBV7-9,-,TRBJ2-1,CASSLGGSDEQFF,TGTGCCAGCAGCTTAGGAGGGAGCGATGAGCAGTTCTTC
TRBD2,TRBV4-1,-,TRBJ2-7,CASSLWTSGTLREQYF,TGCGCCAGCAGCCTATGGACTAGCGGGACTCTTAGGGAGCAGTACTTC
TRBD2,TRBV7-2,few,TRBJ2-7,CASSLLAGANEQYF,TGTGCCAGCAGCTTGTTAGCGGGAGCGAACGAGCAGTACTTC
-,TRBV10-2,-,TRBJ2-7,CASSEAGTRSYEQYF,TGCGCCAGCAGTGAGGCAGGGACTCGTTCCTACGAGCAGTACTTC
TRBD1,TRBV11-3,-,TRBJ2-7,CASSLYRGSGEQYF,TGTGCCAGCAGTCTATACAGGGGCTCGGGCGAGCAGTACTTC
TRBD1,TRBV5-1,-,TRBJ2-7,CASSLDPGGSGEQYF,TGCGCCAGCAGCTTGGATCCAGGGGGCTCGGGCGAGCAGTACTTC